These 32 T cell receptor beta chains share one sample of origin, sequenced in a study of T cell changes during pregnancy in multiple sclerosis. Produced via immunoSEQ multiplex PCR; TCRdb's table is partial and in-frame only. The sample records approximately 44,000 clones, roughly 90% being singletons. This sample comprised CD4+ T cells from peripheral blood mononuclear cells, obtained in the first trimester of pregnancy. The receptors here all came from a female donor with multiple sclerosis, enrolled in a pregnancy study.

The chain combines TRBV28 with TRBJ2-7, with a tentative D call TRBD1 (6 bases). The CDR3 contains 19 residues. Per the germline V gene, CDR1 is MDHEN and CDR2 is SYDVKM. Trimming took off 1 base at V and 0 bases at J, with 22 bases between the two ends. The CDR3 nucleotides read TGTGCCAGCAGTTTATACCTATCCCCCAGGGGCCCGATCTCCTACGAGCAGTACTTC. Translating gives CASSLYLSPRGPISYEQYF.

This chain joins TRBV7-9 and TRBJ2-3; 14 positions agree with TRBD2. Trimming took 5 bases from V and 0 from J; bases not matched to a gene: 1. CDR1 SEHNR and CDR2 FQNEAQ come from the germline V gene (reference sequence). The CDR3 extends over 16 amino acids. CDR3 amino acids: CASSGLAGGSTDTQYF. CDR3 DNA: TGTGCCAGCAGCGGACTAGCGGGAGGTAGCACAGATACGCAGTATTTT.

CDR3 coding DNA: TGTGCCAGCAGTATCAGGGGTACTGGAGAGACCCAGTACTTC. Amino acids: CASSIRGTGETQYF. The chain joins TRBV6-5 to TRBJ2-5, with D possibly being TRBD1 (6 bases). The CDR3 has 14 amino acids. V lost 5 bases, J lost 4 bases, and 14 bases lay in between. Germline V gives CDR1 MNHEY, CDR2 SVGAGI.

The genes are TRBV28 and TRBJ1-2; 9 bases match TRBD1. V gave up 6 bases and J gave up 8 bases; unmatched junction bases: 10. CDR1 and CDR2 (germline): MDHEN, SYDVKM. The CDR3 spans 14 residues. CDR3 sequence: CASREQGAQGGYTF. CDR3 DNA sequence: TGTGCCAGCAGGGAACAGGGGGCCCAGGGGGGCTACACCTTC.

V usage is TRBV5-1 and J usage is TRBJ2-1; D perhaps matches TRBD2 (6 bases). CDR1 is SGHRS, CDR2 YFSETQ, per germline. There are 15 residues in the CDR3. V was trimmed by 4 bases and J by 1 base, leaving 12 bases between them. The CDR3 region has the DNA TGCGCCAGCAGCCCGGGCGCGGGGTCCTACAATGAGCAGTTCTTC. Amino acid sequence: CASSPGAGSYNEQFF.

The chain has TRBV2 and TRBJ2-7, with D uncertain. Germline V gene data show CDR1 as SNHLY and CDR2 as FYNNEI. V was clipped by 5 bases and J by 1 base, with 12 bases between them. The CDR3 is 14 residues long. As DNA, the CDR3 is TGTGCCAGCAGTTCCCCCTGGCTGTCCTACGAGCAGTACTTC. Amino acids: CASSSPWLSYEQYF.

The chain combines TRBV28 with TRBJ1-2; maybe TRBD1 (5 bases). The CDR3 runs to 14 residues. Germline-derived CDR1 and CDR2 are MDHEN and SYDVKM. Trimming pared 6 bases from V and 3 bases from J, leaving 14 bases between. CDR3: CASSPPGDYYGYTF. The CDR3 region has the DNA TGTGCCAGCAGCCCCCCGGGGGACTACTATGGCTACACCTTC.

This clone was observed a handful of times. V is TRBV29-1 and J is TRBJ2-3; no reliable D call. CDR3 length: 12 amino acids. In germline, CDR1 is SQVTM, CDR2 ANQGSEA. Trimming removed 3 bases from V and 2 bases from J, with 6 bases in between. As DNA, the CDR3 is TGCAGCGTTGATCCCAACACAGATACGCAGTATTTT. Protein sequence: CSVDPNTDTQYF.

V gene TRBV6-5 combines with J gene TRBJ2-7; 12 bases are shared with TRBD1. Germline V gene sequence: CDR1 MNHEY, CDR2 SVGAGI. Losses at the gene ends were 6 bases for V and 9 bases for J; bases not matched to a gene: 9. The CDR3 extends over 14 amino acids. CDR3 sequence: CASSPGTGGRGQYF. The CDR3 bases are TGTGCCAGCAGCCCCGGGACAGGGGGCCGAGGGCAGTACTTC.

The V gene is TRBV6-5, the J gene TRBJ2-7, with TRBD2 matching 7 bases. Germline V gene data show CDR1 as MNHEY and CDR2 as SVGAGI. V gave up 5 bases and J gave up 3 bases; unmatched junction bases: 7. This CDR3 comprises 14 residues. The CDR3 region has the DNA TGTGCCAGCAGTAGCCCAGCGGGATACTACGAGCAGTACTTC. It encodes CASSSPAGYYEQYF.

This chain uses TRBV4-3 with TRBJ2-3, with 9 bases identical to TRBD2. The ends lost 0 bases at V and 2 bases at J; junction bases unmatched: 15. Germline assignment: CDR1 LGHNA and CDR2 YSLEER. The CDR3 covers 20 residues. CDR3 sequence (DNA): TGCGCCAGCAGCCAAGAAGGTACTAGCGGGCACCATATAAACACAGATACGCAGTATTTT. This encodes CASSQEGTSGHHINTDTQYF.

This clone was seen a single time. The gene calls are TRBV19 and TRBJ1-5, with 11 bases that match TRBD1. This CDR3 is built from 18 residues. Trimming removed 5 bases from V and 0 bases from J; junction bases left unmatched: 9. CDR1 is LNHDA and CDR2 is SQIVND in the germline V gene (reference sequence). The CDR3 region is CASSVGQGAIYSNQPQHF. The CDR3 DNA follows: TGTGCCAGTAGTGTCGGACAGGGGGCGATCTATAGCAATCAGCCCCAGCATTTT.

The chain has TRBV21-1 and TRBJ1-2; the D segment call TRBD1 is taken from the table without a DNA check. TRBV21-1 is a pseudogene segment. The CDR3 totals 12 residues. The CDR3 protein is CASSKEGYGYTF. The DNA of the CDR3 is TGTGCCAGCAGCAAAGAGGGGTACGGCTACACCTTC.

This clone showed up just once. This rearrangement joins TRBV4-3 to TRBJ2-7, with D perhaps matching TRBD1 (6 bases). The germline CDR1 and CDR2 sequences are LGHNA and YSLEER. Deletions cut 0 bases from V and 4 bases from J, with 13 bases between. The CDR3 is made up of 15 amino acids. The CDR3 reads CASSQEPTGYYEQYF. The DNA for the CDR3 is TGCGCCAGCAGCCAAGAACCGACAGGCTATTACGAGCAGTACTTC.

The rearrangement joins TRBV5-1 to TRBJ2-7; unclear D gene. The CDR3 loop spans 15 amino acids. CDR1 SGHRS and CDR2 YFSETQ come from the germline V gene. V lost 0 bases, J lost 0 bases, and 10 bases lay in between. The DNA of the CDR3 is TGCGCCAGCAGCTTGGTTCCCTGGAGCTCCTACGAGCAGTACTTC. Protein sequence: CASSLVPWSSYEQYF.

The CDR3: CASRHQTGGSYEQYF. The CDR3 nucleotides read TGTGCCAGCCGACACCAGACCGGAGGCTCCTACGAGCAGTACTTC. V is TRBV7-2 and J is TRBJ2-7, with a possible D match to TRBD2 (5 bases). Germline V gene sequence: CDR1 SGHTA, CDR2 FQGNSA. V dropped 8 bases and J dropped 0 bases, with 17 bases sitting between them. The CDR3 is 15 amino acids.

J is TRBJ1-5 and V is TRBV6-1; 8 positions agree with TRBD1. The CDR3 extends over 15 amino acids. V lost 5 bases and J lost 1; bases outside the gene matches: 4. CDR1 and CDR2 (germline): MNHNS, SASEGT. This CDR3 is CASSFRDRSNQPQHF. Here the CDR3 DNA reads TGTGCCAGCAGTTTCCGGGACAGGAGCAATCAGCCCCAGCATTTT.

The chain is built from TRBV15 and TRBJ2-7; 13 nucleotides agree with TRBD2. The CDR3 totals 13 residues. The ends lost 8 bases at V and 5 bases at J; junction bases unmatched: 3. Germline CDR1 reads LNHNV; CDR2 reads YYDKDF (reference sequence). CDR3 DNA: TGTGCCACCGAGGGACTAGCGGGGAACGAGCAGTACTTC. Residues: CATEGLAGNEQYF.

The V call is TRBV2, the J call TRBJ1-1; a weak D match, TRBD1 (5 bases). This CDR3 has 14 residues. V lost 4 bases and J 5 bases, leaving 14 bases between the germline ends. Germline CDR1 reads SNHLY; CDR2 reads FYNNEI. The DNA of the CDR3 is TGTGCCAGCAGTGCATCCTGGAGGGGAACTGAAGCTTTCTTT. Its translation: CASSASWRGTEAFF. Using reference TRBV2 and TRBJ1-1 for the parts outside the CDR3, the full variable domain is EPEVTQTPSHQVTQMGQEVILRCVPISNHLYFYWYRQILGQKVEFLVSFYNNEISEKSEIFDDQFSVERPDGSNFTLKIRSTKLEDSAMYFCASSASWRGTEAFFGQGTRLTVV.

The chain joins TRBV18 to TRBJ2-1; a weak D match, TRBD1 (6 bases). Germline CDR1 and CDR2: KGHSH and LQKENI. CDR3 size: 15 residues. V lost 3 bases and J lost 1, with 10 bases in between. CDR3 amino acids: CASSPKDSSYNEQFF. In nucleotides, the CDR3 is TGTGCCAGCTCACCTAAGGACAGTTCCTACAATGAGCAGTTCTTC.

The chain carries TRBV6-6 and TRBJ1-5; perhaps TRBD1 as D (5 bases). The CDR3 runs 15 residues. The V gene lost 8 bases and the J gene lost 1 base, with 15 bases spanning the gap. Germline assignment: CDR1 MNHNY and CDR2 SVGAGI (reference sequence). The CDR3 DNA sequence: TGTGCCAGCGGGGAGGACACTCGAAGCAATCAGCCCCAGCATTTT. It yields the protein CASGEDTRSNQPQHF.

The chain links TRBV9 to TRBJ2-1; a weak D match, TRBD2 (6 bases). This CDR3 spans 16 amino acids. CDR1 and CDR2 (germline): SGDLS, YYNGEE. Trimming left V 3 bases short and J 4 bases short, with 17 bases between. CDR3 nucleotide sequence: TGTGCCAGCAGCGCGGTGACTAGTCCCCCTTACAATGAGCAGTTCTTC. As protein: CASSAVTSPPYNEQFF.

This clone was detected only a few times. This rearrangement joins TRBV7-2 to TRBJ2-7, with D uncertain. Trimming left V 5 bases short and J 2 bases short, with 19 bases between. This CDR3 spans 16 amino acids. CDR1 SGHTA and CDR2 FQGNSA come from the germline V gene. In nucleotides, the CDR3 is TGTGCCAGCAGCCCTCAAAGTGGGCAGGTCACCTACGAGCAGTACTTC. It encodes CASSPQSGQVTYEQYF. Using reference TRBV7-2 and TRBJ2-7 for the parts outside the CDR3, the full variable domain is GAGVSQSPSNKVTEKGKDVELRCDPISGHTALYWYRQSLGQGLEFLIYFQGNSAPDKSGLPSDRFSAERTGGSVSTLTIQRTQQEDSAVYLCASSPQSGQVTYEQYFGPGTRLTVT.

The chain couples TRBV6-1 to TRBJ2-3; D is possibly TRBD1 (6 bases). The CDR3 sequence is 16 residues long. Germline V gene sequence: CDR1 MNHNS, CDR2 SASEGT. The V end was cut by 2 bases, the J end by 1 base, with 13 bases between. The CDR3 sequence is CASSEKDRQRTDTQYF. CDR3 DNA sequence: TGTGCCAGCAGTGAAAAAGACAGGCAACGCACAGATACGCAGTATTTT.

This clone was observed a single time. The V gene is TRBV29-1, the J gene TRBJ2-3, with 9 bases fitting TRBD2. The junction had 6 bases not matched to a gene; V was cut back by 7 bases and J by 1 base. CDR1 and CDR2 (germline): SQVTM, ANQGSEA. This CDR3 has 14 amino acids. The CDR3 here is CSATRTSGTDTQYF. The CDR3, as DNA: TGCAGCGCTACCCGGACTAGCGGCACAGATACGCAGTATTTT.

The chain uses TRBV6-1 and TRBJ2-7, with 7 nucleotides matching TRBD1. The V and J ends lost 3 bases and 1 base, in that order; junction bases with no gene match: 9. The CDR3 has 16 residues. Looked up from germline, CDR1 is MNHNS and CDR2 is SASEGT. CDR3 in DNA: TGTGCCAGCAGTGAGCTACGCCAGGGGGTGTCCTACGAGCAGTACTTC. Its protein product is CASSELRQGVSYEQYF.

The genes are TRBV6-5 and TRBJ1-3; tentatively, D is TRBD1 (5 bases). The CDR3 is made up of 16 amino acids. Trimming left V 0 bases short and J 0 bases short, with 9 bases between. Germline-derived CDR1 and CDR2 are MNHEY and SVGAGI. Here the CDR3 reads CASSYSGGYSGNTIYF. CDR3 in DNA: TGTGCCAGCAGTTACTCGGGGGGATACTCTGGAAACACCATATATTTT.

The chain joins TRBV27 to TRBJ2-7; D may be TRBD2 (6 bases). V lost 7 bases, J lost 2 bases, and 18 bases lay in between. Germline V gene lookup returns CDR1 MNHEY and CDR2 SMNVEV (reference sequence). The CDR3 consists of 15 residues. The CDR3 sequence is CASTPSGSIPYEQYF. The CDR3 bases are TGTGCCAGCACCCCTTCCGGGAGTATCCCCTACGAGCAGTACTTC.

The chain recombines TRBV4-1 with TRBJ2-4, with D perhaps matching TRBD1 (6 bases). This CDR3 has 14 amino acids. Trimming removed 4 bases from V and 6 bases from J, with 13 bases in between. Germline loops: CDR1 MGHRA, CDR2 YSYEKL. The CDR3 DNA reads as TGCGCCAGCAGCCTTAACCAACAGGGAAACATTCAGTACTTC. It encodes CASSLNQQGNIQYF.

The rearrangement joins TRBV6-1 to TRBJ2-1, with 8 bases aligning to TRBD2. Germline V gives CDR1 MNHNS, CDR2 SASEGT. V was pared by 5 bases and J by 3 bases, with 3 bases of the junction left unmatched. The CDR3 has 14 residues. CDR3 region: CASSLAGGYNEQFF. The CDR3 region has the DNA TGTGCCAGCAGTCTGGCGGGAGGCTACAATGAGCAGTTCTTC.

V usage is TRBV7-2 and J usage is TRBJ1-1, with 9 bases matching TRBD1. Germline-derived CDR1 and CDR2 are SGHTA and FQGNSA. With V trimmed by 5 bases and J by 5 bases, 9 bases remained unmatched. CDR3 size: 15 residues. CDR3 in DNA: TGTGCCAGCAGCCCTAACAGGGGGCGGGCGACTGAAGCTTTCTTT. Encoded protein: CASSPNRGRATEAFF.

V and J are TRBV6-1 and TRBJ1-5; 12 positions match TRBD1. Trimming removed 8 bases from V and 6 bases from J; junction bases left unmatched: 2. CDR3 length equals 13 residues. The V gene's germline CDR1 is MNHNS and CDR2 SASEGT. CDR3 amino acids: CASGTGGGQPQHF. In nucleotides, the CDR3 is TGTGCCAGCGGGACAGGGGGCGGTCAGCCCCAGCATTTT.